This T cell receptor beta chain was recorded in a study of blood T cell repertoires in COVID-19. This CDR3 contains 14 residues. V was trimmed by 4 bases and J by 5 bases, leaving 13 bases between them. Per the germline V gene, CDR1 is SGHKS and CDR2 is YYEKEE (reference sequence). Sequenced by immunoSEQ multiplex PCR; TCRdb stores in-frame clones only, minus some. The data contain about 250,000 clones, about four fifths of them singletons. This sequence originates from a man aged 50 to 59 with acute or convalescent COVID-19. Sequencing was carried out using peripheral blood. This chain joins TRBV5-5 and TRBJ1-5; weak D call: TRBD1 (5 bases). The CDR3 region has the DNA TGTGCCAGCAGCGGGGCAATTAGAGATCAGCCCCAGCATTTT. The encoded protein is CASSGAIRDQPQHF. The full variable domain, completed using reference TRBV5-5 and TRBJ1-5, is DAGVTQSPTHLIKTRGQQVTLRCSPISGHKSVSWYQQVLGQGPQFIFQYYEKEERGRGNFPDRFSARQFPNYSSELNVNALLLGDSALYLCASSGAIRDQPQHFGDGTRLSIL.